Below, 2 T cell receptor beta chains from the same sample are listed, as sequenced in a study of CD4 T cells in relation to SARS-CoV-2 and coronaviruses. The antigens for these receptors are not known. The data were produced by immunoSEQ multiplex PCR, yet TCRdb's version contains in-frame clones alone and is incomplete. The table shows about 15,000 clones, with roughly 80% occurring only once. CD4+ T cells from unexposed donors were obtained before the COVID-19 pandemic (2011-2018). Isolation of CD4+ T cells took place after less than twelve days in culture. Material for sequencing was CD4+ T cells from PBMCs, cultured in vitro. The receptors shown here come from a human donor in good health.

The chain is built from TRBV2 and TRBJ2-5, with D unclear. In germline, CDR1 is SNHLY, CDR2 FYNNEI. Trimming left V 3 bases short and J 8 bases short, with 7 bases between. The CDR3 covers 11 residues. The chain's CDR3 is CASSDLTTQYF. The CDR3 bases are TGTGCCAGCAGTGATCTAACTACCCAGTACTTC.

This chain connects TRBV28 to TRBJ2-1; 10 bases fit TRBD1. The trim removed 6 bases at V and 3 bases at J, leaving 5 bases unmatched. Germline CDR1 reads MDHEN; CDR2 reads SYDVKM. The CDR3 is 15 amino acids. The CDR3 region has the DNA TGTGCCAGCAGACTCCGGGACAGGGGCTACAATGAGCAGTTCTTC. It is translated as CASRLRDRGYNEQFF.